This TCR beta chain was observed in a study of T cells in Graves' hyperthyroidism and ophthalmopathy. The study's findings and limits: Ophthalmopathy and stable hyperthyroidism were separated by a 13 V-J model. Researchers found most expanded thyroid clonotypes above 0.001 in blood as well.

Diagnoses rested on clinical symptoms, serum thyroxine and TRAb, thyroid ultrasound and orbital computed tomography. This clonotype showed up many times. The antigen remains undetermined. TCR beta CDR3 regions were amplified from RNA transcripts. HTBI primers drove first-round RT-PCR of the TCR CDR3. Each CDR3 protein is one row after TCRdb ran MiXCR on the multiplex PCR reads. This table holds fewer than 800,000 distinct CDR3 sequences, around 15% found once. Looked up from germline, CDR1 is MNHNS and CDR2 is SASEGT. With 6 bases removed from V and 2 bases from J, the gap between germline ends came to 11 bases. The CDR3 loop spans 13 amino acids.

Sample: blood. The clonotype originates from a man aged 18 to 29 with Graves' hyperthyroidism. The chain combines TRBV6-1 with TRBJ2-7; possibly TRBD1 for D (6 bases). The CDR3 region has the DNA TGTGCCAGCAGCGACGGACAGACCTACGAGCAGTACTTC. It translates to CASSDGQTYEQYF.